The TCR beta chain described here comes from a study of T cells expressing NK-cell markers. Overall study context: Sorted T-cell subsets CD3+CD56+NKG2C+, CD3+CD56+NKG2C- and CD3+CD56-NKG2C+ were TCR beta-sequenced. Sequenced donors, eight in total, included seven who were HCMV-seropositive and one who was seronegative.

Comments on this clonotype: Antigen unknown.

Notes on the study in general: In a handful of donors, these clonotypes also led the CD3+CD56-NKG2C+ fraction.

Beta-chain TCR cDNA was generated via 5'RACE template switching with UMIs. With the 5' RACE reads reprocessed, TCRdb shows one record per CDR3 protein and no DNA. The table for this sample gives roughly 420,000 distinct CDR3 sequences. This CDR3 is 15 amino acids long. Germline CDR1 and CDR2: LGHNA and YSLEER. The source of this sequence is a woman aged 18 to 75 in good health. This chain links TRBV4-3 with TRBJ2-1. Sequencing input: blood T cells: a sorted CD56 or NKG2C T cell subset, CD4+ or CD8+ T cells, or bulk PBMC T cells (not recorded which). The chain's CDR3 is CASSQDLASYNEQFF.